One sample yielded the 11 T cell receptor beta chains listed below, sequenced in a study of patients and donors after allogeneic stem cell transplantation. TCRdb used MiXCR to reprocess the RT-PCR reads, holding one entry per CDR3 protein. The sample records fewer than 500,000 distinct CDR3 sequences, more than 15% being singletons. The specimen was blood, either unsorted or a sorted T cell fraction (not recorded which). These TCRs come from a human donor who was either an allogeneic HSCT recipient or a stem cell or donor lymphocyte infusion donor (not recorded which). It is not recorded whose cells these are; they may come from a transplant donor.

This clonotype was seen many times. The genes are TRBV10-3 and TRBJ1-1; D might be TRBD1 (5 bases). The germline gives CDR1 ENHRY, CDR2 SYGVKD. The CDR3 totals 15 residues. V dropped 4 bases and J dropped 0 bases, with 12 bases sitting between them. Here the CDR3 reads CAISGTGTVNTEAFF. DNA of the CDR3: TGTGCCATCAGTGGGACCGGGACGGTGAACACTGAAGCTTTCTTT.

This rearrangement joins TRBV9 to TRBJ1-2; 9 bases line up with TRBD1. The length of the CDR3 is 16 residues. CDR1 is SGDLS, CDR2 YYNGEE, per germline. The V gene end was trimmed by 4 bases and the J gene end by 4 bases; junction bases not matched to a gene: 11. CDR3 sequence reads: CASSPQADRGGYGYTF. The CDR3 DNA reads as TGTGCCAGCAGCCCACAAGCGGACAGGGGTGGCTATGGCTACACCTTC.

The chain has TRBV20-1 and TRBJ2-5, with 8 bases that match TRBD1. The CDR3 has 15 residues. Looked up from germline, CDR1 is DFQATT and CDR2 is SNEGSKA (reference sequence). V was pared by 0 bases and J by 4 bases, with 7 bases of the junction left unmatched. CDR3 sequence (DNA): TGCAGTGCTAGAGATGTGCTGGACAGGGCAGAGACCCAGTACTTC. It codes for CSARDVLDRAETQYF.

This clonotype occurred a few times. The gene calls are TRBV12-3 or TRBV12-4 and TRBJ1-3, with 10 bases that match TRBD1. The CDR3 is 18 residues long. V lost 0 bases and J lost 2; bases outside the gene matches: 7. The CDR3 region is CASSLATTGGFTGNTIYF. The CDR3 DNA sequence: TGTGCCAGCAGTTTAGCGACGACAGGGGGCTTTACTGGAAACACCATATATTTT.

This clonotype was detected ten times or more. V is TRBV12-3 or TRBV12-4 and J is TRBJ2-7; D possibly corresponds to TRBD1 (5 bases). Trimming removed 5 bases from V and 2 bases from J, with 7 bases in between. The CDR3 spans 12 residues. The CDR3 here is CASSTGAYEQYF. As DNA, the CDR3 is TGTGCCAGCAGTACAGGCGCCTACGAGCAGTACTTC.

V usage is TRBV29-1 and J usage is TRBJ1-1, with D perhaps matching TRBD1 (6 bases). Germline assignment: CDR1 SQVTM and CDR2 ANQGSEA. CDR3 size: 13 residues. Trimming removed 3 bases from V and 5 bases from J, with 13 bases in between. The CDR3 DNA sequence: TGCAGCGTTGATTGGGGGCGAGGGACTGAAGCTTTCTTT. Translation: CSVDWGRGTEAFF.

This chain joins TRBV5-1 and TRBJ2-1; D is possibly TRBD2 (6 bases). V was trimmed by 3 bases and J by 0 bases, leaving 13 bases between them. Germline CDR1 is SGHRS and CDR2 is YFSETQ. The CDR3 contains 16 residues. CDR3 DNA sequence: TGCGCCAGCAGCTCAATGACTAGAGGCTCCTACAATGAGCAGTTCTTC. Amino acid sequence: CASSSMTRGSYNEQFF.

This clonotype was recorded many times. This rearrangement joins TRBV20-1 to TRBJ1-1, with 9 bases identical to TRBD1. The CDR3 covers 14 residues. Trimming removed 3 bases from V and 0 bases from J; junction bases left unmatched: 2. The germline V gene has CDR1 DFQATT and CDR2 SNEGSKA (reference sequence). This chain's CDR3 is CSASWDRVNTEAFF. The CDR3 nucleotides are TGCAGTGCTAGTTGGGACAGGGTGAACACTGAAGCTTTCTTT.

This clonotype has just a few counts. This chain links TRBV3-1 with TRBJ1-5; D not certain. This CDR3 is 14 amino acids long. Germline CDR1 LGHDT, CDR2 YNNKEL (reference sequence). Trimming removed 3 bases from V and 0 bases from J, with 6 bases in between. CDR3 region: CASSQGYSNQPQHF. The CDR3 DNA follows: TGTGCCAGCAGCCAGGGGTATAGCAATCAGCCCCAGCATTTT.

The chain combines TRBV30 with TRBJ1-4, with a tentative D call TRBD1 (5 bases). The germline V and J ends were trimmed by 7 bases and 7 bases, with 16 bases remaining between them. The CDR3 runs 13 residues. Germline V gene data show CDR1 as GTSNPN and CDR2 as SVGIG (reference sequence). The CDR3 spells CALKGQKIEKLFF. As DNA, the CDR3 is TGTGCCTTGAAGGGGCAGAAAATTGAAAAACTGTTTTTT. Complete variable domain (other parts from reference TRBV30 and TRBJ1-4): SQTIHQWPATLVQPVGSPLSLECTVEGTSNPNLYWYRQAAGRGLQLLFYSVGIGQISSEVPQNLSASRPQDRQFILSSKKLLLSDSGFYLCALKGQKIEKLFFGSGTQLSVL.

The chain joins TRBV2 to TRBJ1-6; D is unclear. V lost 11 bases to trimming and J lost 5 bases, with 13 bases between them. CDR3 length equals 13 residues. Germline V CDR1 and CDR2: SNHLY, FYNNEI. CDR3 nucleotide sequence: TGTGCCGACCACCGGGCCAATAATTCACCCCTCCACTTT. It yields the protein CADHRANNSPLHF.